Sequencing of this TCR beta chain was carried out in a study of regulatory T cells in long-lasting Graves disease. Trimming removed 0 bases from V and 0 bases from J, with 10 bases in between. CDR3 size: 16 residues. Germline V lookup: CDR1 SGHRS, CDR2 YFSETQ. Sequencing libraries for TCR beta were prepared with iRepertoire HTBI primers and Arm-PCR of CDR3 regions. A single record per CDR3 protein comes from TCRdb applying MiXCR to the multiplex PCR reads. The table has approximately 470,000 distinct CDR3 sequences, under 20% seen once; the top ten hold approximately 12%. Noted time point: newly diagnosed GD, antithyroid drugs for less than 3 months. PBMCs provided the RNA from which the TCR library was made. It was American Thyroid Association guidelines that determined Graves' disease diagnosis. This clonotype was detected ten times or more. The sample also formed part of further work on T cells in Graves' hyperthyroidism and ophthalmopathy.

This receptor was obtained from a man aged 35 to 55 with Graves disease. The sequenced sample was peripheral blood mononuclear cells (PBMCs), obtained at new diagnosis, from a patient treated with antithyroid drugs. This chain uses TRBV5-1 with TRBJ1-5; D uncertain. CDR3 coding DNA: TGCGCCAGCAGCTTGGTCGGCGGGGTTAGCAATCAGCCCCAGCATTTT. Translated, it gives CASSLVGGVSNQPQHF.